The 20 T cell receptor beta chains in this list originate from one sample, sequenced in a study of blood T cell repertoires in COVID-19. Profiled with immunoSEQ multiplex PCR; TCRdb holds only in-frame clones, not every one. The data show more than 110,000 clones, more than 75% seen once. The specimen was peripheral blood. The origin of the receptors is a woman of 80 years or more with acute or convalescent COVID-19.

A single count supports this clone. The chain has TRBV5-1 and TRBJ2-7, with D possibly matching TRBD1 (6 bases). CDR3 size: 13 residues. Germline lookup yields CDR1 SGHRS and CDR2 YFSETQ. The V end was cut by 4 bases, the J end by 12 bases, with 20 bases between. CDR3 protein: CASSDRDTGSRYF. CDR3 in DNA: TGCGCCAGCAGCGACCGGGACACAGGGTCCCGGTACTTC.

V is TRBV18 and J is TRBJ1-6, with unresolved D. The ends were cut back, 4 bases at V and 5 bases at J, with 12 bases in the middle. Germline lookup yields CDR1 KGHSH and CDR2 LQKENI. This CDR3 contains 15 residues. The DNA for the CDR3 is TGTGCCAGCTCACAGGTGCCGGGGAATAATTCACCCCTCCACTTT. It translates to CASSQVPGNNSPLHF.

The J gene is TRBJ2-3, the V gene TRBV5-1; 7 bases line up with TRBD1. The germline V gene encodes CDR1 SGHRS and CDR2 YFSETQ. The CDR3 has 18 residues. Unmatched junction bases numbered 14, after V lost 1 base and J lost 3 bases. The CDR3 protein is CASSLHYIQGSGTDTQYF. The CDR3 nucleotides are TGCGCCAGCAGCTTGCACTATATACAGGGGAGTGGGACAGATACGCAGTATTTT. The variable domain in full, with the rest retrieved from reference TRBV5-1 and TRBJ2-3, is KAGVTQTPRYLIKTRGQQVTLSCSPISGHRSVSWYQQTPGQGLQFLFEYFSETQRNKGNFPGRFSGRQFSNSRSEMNVSTLELGDSALYLCASSLHYIQGSGTDTQYFGPGTRLTVL.

There are a few counts of this clone. The CDR3 DNA follows: TGTGCCAGCAACCCCTGGACAAAAGAGACCCAGTACTTC. This translates into CASNPWTKETQYF. V usage is TRBV27 and J usage is TRBJ2-5, with D perhaps TRBD1 (5 bases). CDR1 MNHEY and CDR2 SMNVEV come from the germline V gene (reference sequence). V shed 7 bases and J shed 3 bases, with 12 bases lying between them. This CDR3 region has 13 residues.

The rearrangement links TRBV5-6 to TRBJ2-5; 8 bases line up with TRBD2. Germline trimming cut 1 base from V and 3 bases from J; bases unmatched to any gene: 5. CDR3 length: 15 amino acids. Germline CDR1 SGHDT, CDR2 YYEEEE. This CDR3 is CASSLRGLGEETQYF. The DNA for the CDR3 is TGTGCCAGCAGCTTGAGGGGACTAGGAGAAGAGACCCAGTACTTC.

This clone occurred once. In DNA form, the CDR3 reads TGTGCCAGCACTACATATTTGGGAGGAGAAAAACTGTTTTTT. Its protein product is CASTTYLGGEKLFF. The genes are TRBV11-2 and TRBJ1-4; D gene uncertain. CDR3 length: 14 residues. V shed 7 bases and J shed 8 bases, with 17 bases lying between them. From germline, CDR1 is SGHAT and CDR2 FQNNGV.

The gene calls are TRBV24-1 and TRBJ2-7, with 10 positions matching TRBD2. The CDR3 runs to 17 residues. Germline CDR1 KGHDR, CDR2 SFDVKD. J lost 3 bases, V lost 0 bases, and 7 bases had no gene match. The CDR3 region has the DNA TGTGCCACCAGTGATTTGTCTTCTAGCGGGAGCATCTACGAGCAGTACTTC. The encoded protein is CATSDLSSSGSIYEQYF.

This chain uses TRBV27 with TRBJ1-2; the match to TRBD1 covers 8 bases. The CDR3 sequence is 15 residues long. V was pared by 5 bases and J by 4 bases, with 9 bases of the junction left unmatched. Per germline, CDR1 MNHEY and CDR2 SMNVEV (reference sequence). The CDR3: CASSETGERVYGYTF. The CDR3 nucleotides read TGTGCCAGCAGTGAGACAGGGGAAAGGGTCTATGGCTACACCTTC.

V usage is TRBV30 and J usage is TRBJ1-1; 7 nucleotides agree with TRBD1. The CDR3 covers 15 residues. V shed 0 bases, J shed 2 bases, and the junction held 6 bases outside the gene matches. Looked up from germline, CDR1 is GTSNPN and CDR2 is SVGIG (reference sequence). The CDR3 nucleotides read TGTGCCTGGAGTGTAGAGGGGGCGCGCAACACTGAAGCTTTCTTT. This gives the protein CAWSVEGARNTEAFF.

The chain links TRBV7-2 to TRBJ1-2, with TRBD1 matching 12 bases. The CDR3 length is 14 residues. Germline CDR1 is SGHTA and CDR2 is FQGNSA. The V segment lost 5 bases and the J segment 4 bases; nucleotides outside the gene matches: 2. The DNA of the CDR3 is TGTGCCAGCAGCACGGGACAGGGGGCCTATGGCTACACCTTC. Its protein product is CASSTGQGAYGYTF.

The V gene is TRBV6-5, the J gene TRBJ1-1; D call uncertain. The ends were cut back, 4 bases at V and 2 bases at J, with 8 bases in the middle. In germline, CDR1 is MNHEY, CDR2 SVGAGI. The CDR3 is 13 residues long. CDR3 protein: CASSLVGNTEAFF. The CDR3, as DNA: TGTGCCAGCAGTTTGGTCGGTAACACTGAAGCTTTCTTT.

V and J are TRBV19 and TRBJ1-1; D unclear. The CDR3 spans 15 residues. Germline lookup yields CDR1 LNHDA and CDR2 SQIVND (reference sequence). V was trimmed by 4 bases and J by 1 base, leaving 13 bases between them. This CDR3 reads CASSTSLVANTEAFF. The CDR3 bases are TGTGCCAGTAGTACCAGTCTAGTGGCGAACACTGAAGCTTTCTTT.

This clone occurred once. This rearrangement joins TRBV10-3 to TRBJ2-7; 14 bases fit TRBD2. The CDR3 covers 15 residues. V lost 6 bases to trimming and J lost 7 bases; unmatched junction nucleotides: 8. The germline CDR1 and CDR2 sequences are ENHRY and SYGVKD. CDR3 sequence: CAIRTPTSGRVEQYF. CDR3 coding DNA: TGTGCCATCAGGACTCCGACTAGCGGGAGGGTTGAGCAGTACTTC.

The chain couples TRBV9 to TRBJ2-1; 9 bases agree with TRBD2. V trimming: 4 bases; J trimming: 3 bases; junction bases outside the gene matches: 8. This CDR3 has 16 amino acids. Germline assignment: CDR1 SGDLS and CDR2 YYNGEE. The CDR3 protein is CASSLHSGGNYNEQFF. The CDR3 coding sequence is TGTGCCAGCAGCCTTCATAGCGGGGGAAACTACAATGAGCAGTTCTTC.

The genes are TRBV10-2 and TRBJ1-5, with 7 bases that match TRBD1. The J segment lost 0 bases and the V segment lost 4 bases, leaving 3 bases of the junction unmatched. Per germline, CDR1 WSHSY and CDR2 SAAADI. This CDR3 comprises 15 residues. DNA of the CDR3: TGCGCCAGCAGTGCCGGACAGGTTAGCAATCAGCCCCAGCATTTT. Protein sequence: CASSAGQVSNQPQHF.

This chain links TRBV7-2 with TRBJ2-2, with D perhaps matching TRBD2 (5 bases). Germline V CDR1 and CDR2: SGHTA, FQGNSA. The CDR3 is made up of 15 amino acids. The V gene lost 2 bases and the J gene lost 1 base, with 8 bases spanning the gap. The CDR3 DNA is TGTGCCAGCAGCTTATGGGCGGGGAACACCGGGGAGCTGTTTTTT. Amino acids: CASSLWAGNTGELFF.

This clone was detected only a few times. V and J are TRBV7-8 and TRBJ2-1, with 8 bases that match TRBD1. This CDR3 comprises 20 residues. J was trimmed by 1 base and V by 3 bases; bases with no gene match: 17. Per germline, CDR1 SGHVS and CDR2 FQNEAQ. CDR3 protein: CASSFKAGQAFVLSYNEQFF. The CDR3 nucleotides read TGTGCCAGCAGCTTTAAGGCGGGACAGGCCTTTGTTCTTTCCTACAATGAGCAGTTCTTC. The whole variable domain, filled in from reference TRBV7-8 and TRBJ2-1, reads GAGVSQSPRYKVAKRGQDVALRCDPISGHVSLFWYQQALGQGPEFLTYFQNEAQLDKSGLPSDRFFAERPEGSVSTLKIQRTQQEDSAVYLCASSFKAGQAFVLSYNEQFFGPGTRLTVL.

The rearrangement uses TRBV5-1 and TRBJ1-1, with a possible D match to TRBD1 (5 bases). V lost 4 bases to trimming and J lost 1 base, with 11 bases between them. The CDR3 is 14 residues long. Germline CDR1 SGHRS, CDR2 YFSETQ. DNA for the CDR3: TGCGCCAGCAGCGGCGACAGACGGAACACTGAAGCTTTCTTT. Translation gives CASSGDRRNTEAFF.

The chain couples TRBV6-6 to TRBJ2-7; possibly TRBD1 for D (7 bases). The CDR3 extends over 14 amino acids. The V end was cut by 7 bases, the J end by 2 bases, with 15 bases between. Germline V gives CDR1 MNHNY, CDR2 SVGAGI (reference sequence). The CDR3 sequence is CASTSGGHPYEQYF. The CDR3 DNA reads as TGTGCCAGCACTTCAGGGGGGCATCCCTACGAGCAGTACTTC.

This clone has a handful of counts. The chain is built from TRBV25-1 and TRBJ2-7; D perhaps matches TRBD2 (5 bases). This CDR3 has 13 amino acids. Germline CDR1 MGHDK, CDR2 SYGVNS. With 2 bases removed from V and 5 bases from J, the gap between germline ends came to 10 bases. The CDR3 loop reads CASSEGWRDEQYF. CDR3 DNA sequence: TGTGCCAGCAGTGAAGGCTGGCGGGACGAGCAGTACTTC.